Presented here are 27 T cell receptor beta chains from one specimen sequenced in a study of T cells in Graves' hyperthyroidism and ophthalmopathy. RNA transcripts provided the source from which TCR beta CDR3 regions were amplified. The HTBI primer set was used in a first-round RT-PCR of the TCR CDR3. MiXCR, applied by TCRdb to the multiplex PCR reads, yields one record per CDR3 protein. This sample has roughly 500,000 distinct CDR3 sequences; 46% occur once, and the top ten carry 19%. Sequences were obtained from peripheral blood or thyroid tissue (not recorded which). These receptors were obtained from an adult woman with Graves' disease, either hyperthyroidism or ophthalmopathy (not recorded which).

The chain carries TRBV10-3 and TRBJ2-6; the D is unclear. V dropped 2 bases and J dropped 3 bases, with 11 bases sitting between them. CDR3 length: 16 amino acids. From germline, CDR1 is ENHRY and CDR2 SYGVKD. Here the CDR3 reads CAISENGPDGANVLTF. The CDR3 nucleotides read TGTGCCATCAGTGAGAACGGGCCGGATGGGGCCAACGTCCTGACTTTC.

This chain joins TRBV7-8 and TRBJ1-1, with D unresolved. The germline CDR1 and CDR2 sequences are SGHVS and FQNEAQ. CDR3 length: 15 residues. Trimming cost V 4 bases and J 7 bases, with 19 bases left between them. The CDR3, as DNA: TGTGCCAGCAGCTATAGCGGGAGGGCCCGCAATGAAGCTTTCTTT. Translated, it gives CASSYSGRARNEAFF.

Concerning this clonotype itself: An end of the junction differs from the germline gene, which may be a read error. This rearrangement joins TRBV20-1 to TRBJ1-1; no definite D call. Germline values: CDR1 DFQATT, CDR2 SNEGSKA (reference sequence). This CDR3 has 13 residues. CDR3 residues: CGAYIPRTTEASF. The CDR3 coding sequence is TGCGGTGCCTATATCCCCAGGACTACTGAAGCTTCCTTT.

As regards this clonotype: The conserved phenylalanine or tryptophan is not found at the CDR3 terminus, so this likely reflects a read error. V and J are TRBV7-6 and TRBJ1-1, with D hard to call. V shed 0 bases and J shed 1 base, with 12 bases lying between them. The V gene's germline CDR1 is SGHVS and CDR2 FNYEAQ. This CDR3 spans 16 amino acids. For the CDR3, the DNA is TGTGCCAGCAGCTTAGCGGCGCAGGCGGAGAACACTGAAGCTTTCCTT. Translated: CASSLAAQAENTEAFL.

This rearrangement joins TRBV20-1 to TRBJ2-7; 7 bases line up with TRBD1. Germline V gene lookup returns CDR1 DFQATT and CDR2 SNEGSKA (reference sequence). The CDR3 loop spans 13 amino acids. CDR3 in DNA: TGCAGCGGAACCGGGACAGCAGTGCACGAGCAGTACTTC. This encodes CSGTGTAVHEQYF.

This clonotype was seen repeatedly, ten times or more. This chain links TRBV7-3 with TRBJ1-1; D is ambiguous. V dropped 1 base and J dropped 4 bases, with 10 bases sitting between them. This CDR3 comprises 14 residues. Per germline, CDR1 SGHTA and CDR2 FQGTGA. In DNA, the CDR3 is TGTGCCAGCAGCTTAAGTAGGACCAGCACTGAAGCTTTCTTT. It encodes CASSLSRTSTEAFF.

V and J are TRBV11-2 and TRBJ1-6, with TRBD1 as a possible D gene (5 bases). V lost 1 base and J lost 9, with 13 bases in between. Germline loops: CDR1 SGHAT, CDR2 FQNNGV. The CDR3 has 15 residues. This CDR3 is CASSLGGRAISPLHF. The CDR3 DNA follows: TGTGCCAGCAGCTTAGGCGGCAGGGCTATTTCACCCCTCCACTTT. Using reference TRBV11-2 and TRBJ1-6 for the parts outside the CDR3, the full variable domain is EAGVAQSPRYKIIEKRQSVAFWCNPISGHATLYWYQQILGQGPKLLIQFQNNGVVDDSQLPKDRFSAERLKGVDSTLKIQPAKLEDSAVYLCASSLGGRAISPLHFGNGTRLTVT.

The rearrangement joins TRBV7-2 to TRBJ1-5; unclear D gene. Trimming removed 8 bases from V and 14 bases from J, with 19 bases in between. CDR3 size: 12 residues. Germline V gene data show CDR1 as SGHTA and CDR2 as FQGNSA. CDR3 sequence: CASAGKGRYEHF. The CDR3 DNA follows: TGTGCCAGCGCGGGAAAGGGCCGCTACGAGCATTTT.

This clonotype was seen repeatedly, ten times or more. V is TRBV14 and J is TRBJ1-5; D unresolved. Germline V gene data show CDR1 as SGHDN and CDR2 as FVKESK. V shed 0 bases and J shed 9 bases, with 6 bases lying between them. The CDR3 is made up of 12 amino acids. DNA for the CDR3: TGTGCCAGCAGCCAAGATTGGTCGCCCCAGCATTTT. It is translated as CASSQDWSPQHF. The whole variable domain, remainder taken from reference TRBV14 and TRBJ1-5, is EAGVTQFPSHSVIEKGQTVTLRCDPISGHDNLYWYRRVMGKEIKFLLHFVKESKQDESGMPNNRFLAERTGGTYSTLKVQPAELEDSGVYFCASSQDWSPQHFGDGTRLSIL.

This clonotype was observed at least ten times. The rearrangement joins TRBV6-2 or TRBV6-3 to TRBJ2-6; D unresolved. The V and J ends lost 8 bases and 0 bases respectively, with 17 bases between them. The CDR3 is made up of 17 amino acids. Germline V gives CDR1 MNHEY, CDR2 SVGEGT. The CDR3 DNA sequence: TGTGCCAGCGGGCCACCAGGACGGCTCTCTGGGGCCAACGTCCTGACTTTC. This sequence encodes CASGPPGRLSGANVLTF.

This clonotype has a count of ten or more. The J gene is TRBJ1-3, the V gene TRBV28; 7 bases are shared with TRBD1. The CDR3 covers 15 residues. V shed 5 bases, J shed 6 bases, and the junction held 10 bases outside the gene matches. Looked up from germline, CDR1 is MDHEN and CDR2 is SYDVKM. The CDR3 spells CASSPKRQGTNTIYF. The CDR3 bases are TGTGCCAGCAGTCCAAAACGACAGGGTACAAACACCATATATTTT.

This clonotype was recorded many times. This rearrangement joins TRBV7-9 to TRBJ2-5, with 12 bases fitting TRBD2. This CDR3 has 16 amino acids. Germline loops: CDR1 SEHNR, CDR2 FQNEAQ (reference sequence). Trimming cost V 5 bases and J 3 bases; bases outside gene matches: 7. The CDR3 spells CASSPRLAGEEETQYF. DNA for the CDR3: TGTGCCAGCAGCCCGAGACTAGCGGGAGAGGAAGAGACCCAGTACTTC.

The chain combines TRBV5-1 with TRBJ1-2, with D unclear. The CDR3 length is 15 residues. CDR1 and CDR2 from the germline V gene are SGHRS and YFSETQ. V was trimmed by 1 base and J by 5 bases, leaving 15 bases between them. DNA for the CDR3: TGCGCCAGCAGCTTGTTACTAGCGGAAGGGTATGGCTACACCTTC. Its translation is CASSLLLAEGYGYTF.

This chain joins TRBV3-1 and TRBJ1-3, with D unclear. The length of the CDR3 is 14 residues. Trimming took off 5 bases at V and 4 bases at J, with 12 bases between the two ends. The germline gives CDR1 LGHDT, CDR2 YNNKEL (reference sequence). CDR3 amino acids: CASSLAPLGNTIYF. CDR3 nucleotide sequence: TGTGCCAGCAGCTTAGCCCCTCTGGGAAACACCATATATTTT.

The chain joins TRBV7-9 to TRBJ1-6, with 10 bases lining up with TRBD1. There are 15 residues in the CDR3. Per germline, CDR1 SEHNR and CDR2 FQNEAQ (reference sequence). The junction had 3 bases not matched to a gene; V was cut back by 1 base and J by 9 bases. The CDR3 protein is CASSLDGTGVSPLHF. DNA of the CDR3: TGTGCCAGCAGCTTAGATGGGACAGGGGTTTCACCCCTCCACTTT. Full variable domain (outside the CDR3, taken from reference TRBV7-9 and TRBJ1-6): DTGVSQNPRHKITKRGQNVTFRCDPISEHNRLYWYRQTLGQGPEFLTYFQNEAQLEKSRLLSDRFSAERPKGSFSTLEIQRTEQGDSAMYLCASSLDGTGVSPLHFGNGTRLTVT.

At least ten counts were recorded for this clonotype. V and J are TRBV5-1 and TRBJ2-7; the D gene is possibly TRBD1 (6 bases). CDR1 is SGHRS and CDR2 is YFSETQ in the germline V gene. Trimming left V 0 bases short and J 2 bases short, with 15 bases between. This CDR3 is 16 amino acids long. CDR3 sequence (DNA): TGCGCCAGCAGCTTGGTTGAAACAGGGAGAACCTACGAGCAGTACTTC. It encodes CASSLVETGRTYEQYF.

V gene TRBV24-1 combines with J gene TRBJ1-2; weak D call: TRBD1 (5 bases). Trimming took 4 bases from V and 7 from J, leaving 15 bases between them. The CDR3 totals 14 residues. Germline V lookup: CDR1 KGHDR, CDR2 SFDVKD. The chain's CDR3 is CATSEPGREVGYTF. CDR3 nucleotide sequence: TGTGCCACCAGTGAACCGGGGCGGGAGGTTGGCTACACCTTC.

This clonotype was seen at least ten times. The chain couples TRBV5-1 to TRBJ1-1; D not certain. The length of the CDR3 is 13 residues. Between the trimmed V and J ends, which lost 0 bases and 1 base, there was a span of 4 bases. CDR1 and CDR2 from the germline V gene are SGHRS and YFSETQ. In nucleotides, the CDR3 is TGCGCCAGCAGCTTGGGAGGGAACACTGAAGCTTTCTTT. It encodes CASSLGGNTEAFF.

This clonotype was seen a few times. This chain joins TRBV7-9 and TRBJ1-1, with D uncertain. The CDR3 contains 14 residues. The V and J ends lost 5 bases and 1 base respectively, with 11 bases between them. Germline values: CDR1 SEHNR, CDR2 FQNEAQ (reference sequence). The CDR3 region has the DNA TGTGCCAGCAGCCCCCCTGGTTGGAACACTGAAGCTTTCTTT. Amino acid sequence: CASSPPGWNTEAFF.

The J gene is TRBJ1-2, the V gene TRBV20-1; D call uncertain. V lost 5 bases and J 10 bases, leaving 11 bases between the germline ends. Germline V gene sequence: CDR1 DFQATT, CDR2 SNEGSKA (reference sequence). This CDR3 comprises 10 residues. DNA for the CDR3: TGCAGTGCTCCACAGTTCTTCTACACCTTC. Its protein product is CSAPQFFYTF.

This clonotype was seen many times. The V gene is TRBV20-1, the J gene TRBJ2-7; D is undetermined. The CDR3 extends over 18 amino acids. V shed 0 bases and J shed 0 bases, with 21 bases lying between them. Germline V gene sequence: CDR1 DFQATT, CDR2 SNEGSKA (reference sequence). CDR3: CSARDHRGFSINSYEQYF. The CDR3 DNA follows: TGCAGTGCTAGAGATCACCGAGGTTTCAGTATAAACTCCTACGAGCAGTACTTC.

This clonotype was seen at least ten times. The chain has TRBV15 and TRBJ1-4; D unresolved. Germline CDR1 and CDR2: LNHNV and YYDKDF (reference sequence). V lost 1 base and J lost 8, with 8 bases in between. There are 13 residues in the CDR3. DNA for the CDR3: TGTGCCACCAGCAGAGGTCTGACGGAAAAACTGTTTTTT. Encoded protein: CATSRGLTEKLFF. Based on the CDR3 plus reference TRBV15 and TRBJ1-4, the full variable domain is DAMVIQNPRYQVTQFGKPVTLSCSQTLNHNVMYWYQQKSSQAPKLLFHYYDKDFNNEADTPDNFQSRRPNTSFCFLDIRSPGLGDTAMYLCATSRGLTEKLFFGSGTQLSVL.

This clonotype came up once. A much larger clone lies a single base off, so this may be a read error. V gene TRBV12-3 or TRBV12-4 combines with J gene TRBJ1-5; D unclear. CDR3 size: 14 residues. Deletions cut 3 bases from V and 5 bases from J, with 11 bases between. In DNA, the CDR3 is TGTGCCAGCAGTTTGGTGGAGATCGATCAGCCCCAGCATTTT. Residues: CASSLVEIDQPQHF.

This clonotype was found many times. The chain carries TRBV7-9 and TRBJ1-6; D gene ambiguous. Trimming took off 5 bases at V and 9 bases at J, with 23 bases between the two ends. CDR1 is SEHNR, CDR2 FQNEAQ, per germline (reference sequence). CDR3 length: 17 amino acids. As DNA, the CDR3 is TGTGCCAGCAGCCCCGGTCCCGGGGTTCATCAAATTTCACCCCTCCACTTT. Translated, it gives CASSPGPGVHQISPLHF.

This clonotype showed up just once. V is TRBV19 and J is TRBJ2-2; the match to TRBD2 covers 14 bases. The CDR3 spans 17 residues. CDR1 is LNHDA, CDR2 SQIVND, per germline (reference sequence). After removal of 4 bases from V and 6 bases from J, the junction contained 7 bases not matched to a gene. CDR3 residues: CASSTSGLAGVPGELFF. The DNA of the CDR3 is TGTGCCAGTAGTACCTCGGGACTAGCGGGAGTACCCGGGGAGCTGTTTTTT. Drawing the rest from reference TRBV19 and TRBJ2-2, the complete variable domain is DGGITQSPKYLFRKEGQNVTLSCEQNLNHDAMYWYRQDPGQGLRLIYYSQIVNDFQKGDIAEGYSVSREKKESFPLTVTSAQKNPTAFYLCASSTSGLAGVPGELFFGEGSRLTVL.

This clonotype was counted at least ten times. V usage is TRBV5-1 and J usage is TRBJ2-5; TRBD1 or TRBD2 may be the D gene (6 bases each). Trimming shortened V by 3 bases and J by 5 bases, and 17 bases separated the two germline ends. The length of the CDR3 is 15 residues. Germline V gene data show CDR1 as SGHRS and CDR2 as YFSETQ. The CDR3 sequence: CASSWGLGGSETQYF. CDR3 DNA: TGCGCCAGCAGCTGGGGCCTAGGGGGGAGCGAGACCCAGTACTTC.

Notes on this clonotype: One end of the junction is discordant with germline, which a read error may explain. CDR3 in amino acids: CAGSSTRKGSPLHF. The CDR3 DNA reads TGTGCCGGCAGTTCCACCCGAAAGGGCTCACCCCTCCACTTT. The V call is TRBV28, the J call TRBJ1-6; D is unclear. Germline CDR1 is MDHEN and CDR2 is SYDVKM. The CDR3 runs 14 residues. The whole variable domain, remainder taken from reference TRBV28 and TRBJ1-6, is DVKVTQSSRYLVKRTGEKVFLECVQDMDHENMFWYRQDPGLGLRLIYFSYDVKMKEKGDIPEGYSVSREKKERFSLILESASTNQTSMYLCAGSSTRKGSPLHFGNGTRLTVT.